This entry is about one T cell receptor beta chain. Its specificity is not known. The entry originates in a study of OX40 agonist ivuxolimab in advanced cancers. Study-level information: Patients were treated with ivuxolimab, an agonistic anti-OX40 (CD134) antibody. Dose-escalation patients had hepatocellular carcinoma, melanoma, renal cell or head and neck cancer. Whole-study results and caveats: Averaging showed that CD8+ T cells had more expanded clones than CD4+ did.

The CDR3 extends over 17 amino acids. The J segment lost 3 bases and the V segment lost 5 bases, leaving 10 bases of the junction unmatched. Looked up from germline, CDR1 is SGHAT and CDR2 is FQDESV (reference sequence). TCRdb keeps only in-frame clones here, not all; method: immunoSEQ multiplex PCR. The repertoire holds some 69,000 clones, with just over 85% as singletons. The TCR was taken from an adult with an advanced solid tumor such as melanoma, head and neck, liver or kidney cancer. The rearrangement uses TRBV11-1 and TRBJ1-1; 12 nucleotides align to TRBD1. The material was CD4+ or CD8+ T cells sorted from blood, obtained in a trial of the OX40 agonist ivuxolimab. DNA of the CDR3: TGTGCCAGCAGCCCGGGACAGGGGGCGACCGTTTACACTGAAGCTTTCTTT. It codes for CASSPGQGATVYTEAFF.